The 26 T cell receptor beta chains below were found in one sample sequenced in a study of tumor and adjacent non-tumor tissue in lung cancer (dated by TCRdb to between 2017 and 2018). The method behind the library was multiplex PCR. For sequencing, an Illumina HiSeq 2500 was employed. TCRbeta libraries were constructed through three rounds of nested PCR with primers (Table S4) according to protocols modified from ARM-PCR. TCRdb passed the public sequencing reads through fastp at Q25 and MiXCR, retaining productive beta sequences. Here each entry gathers all rows of one CDR3 protein and keeps the most common genes and DNA. The sample table records some 100,000 distinct CDR3 sequences; 75% of these occur just once. The ten largest clones take up approximately 35% of the sample. Bulk unsorted tissue served as the source for RNA extraction, and RNA quality was assessed using a NanoDrop ND-1000 and an Agilent 2100.

Source material: lung tumor tissue. All receptors come from a woman aged 55-70 years with non-small cell lung cancer.

About this clonotype: At one boundary the junction diverges from the germline segment, which might be a read error. J is TRBJ2-7 and V is TRBV11-2; TRBD2 matches 13 bases. The CDR3 loop spans 15 amino acids. The germline CDR1 and CDR2 sequences are SGHAT and FQNNGV. In DNA, the CDR3 is TGTGCCAGCAACTACAGGACTAGCGGGGGCTACGAGCAATACTTC. Protein: CASNYRTSGGYEQYF.

This clonotype occurred many times. The gene calls are TRBV6-2 or TRBV6-3 and TRBJ1-2; D is possibly TRBD1 (5 bases). There are 13 residues in the CDR3. The V end was cut by 10 bases, the J end by 2 bases, with 14 bases between. Germline values: CDR1 MNHEY, CDR2 SVGEGT. The CDR3 loop reads CATTDDSNYGYTF. CDR3 nucleotide sequence: TGTGCCACCACGGATGACAGCAACTATGGCTACACCTTC.

This clonotype was counted between two and nine times. A clone one base away is much larger, so this may be a read error. The chain has TRBV29-1 and TRBJ1-5, with a tentative D call TRBD1 (6 bases). Germline loops: CDR1 SQVTM, CDR2 ANQGSEA. This CDR3 is built from 12 residues. Trimming stripped 8 bases from V and 6 bases from J, with 14 bases between. The CDR3 here is CSLSQGGQPQHF. Written as DNA, the CDR3 is TGCAGCCTGTCTCAAGGGGGTCAGCCCCAGCATTTT. Looking up the rest from reference TRBV29-1 and TRBJ1-5 gives the full variable domain: SAVISQKPSRDICQRGTSLTIQCQVDSQVTMMFWYRQQPGQSLTLIATANQGSEATYESGFVIDKFPISRPNLTFSTLTVSNMSPEDSSIYLCSLSQGGQPQHFGDGTRLSIL.

A remark on this clonotype: Germline and junction disagree at one end, which may indicate a read error. This rearrangement joins TRBV6-2 or TRBV6-3 to TRBJ2-7; D is unclear. The germline V gene has CDR1 MNHEY and CDR2 SVGEGT. The CDR3 is 15 amino acids. The CDR3, as DNA: TGTGCCAGCAATTACTCTGACGGAACCACCAACGAGCAGTACTTC. It specifies CASNYSDGTTNEQYF.

The chain recombines TRBV11-2 with TRBJ1-3; D is undetermined. The CDR3 is made up of 15 amino acids. Germline CDR1 is SGHAT and CDR2 is FQNNGV. With 2 bases removed from V and 12 bases from J, the gap between germline ends came to 20 bases. CDR3 in amino acids: CASSLSYGRLYNIYF. In nucleotides, the CDR3 is TGTGCCAGCAGCTTATCCTACGGCCGCTTGTACAACATATATTTT.

In this sample, this clonotype turned up once. It is likely a read error, because the conserved phenylalanine at the end of the CDR3 is missing. The J gene is TRBJ2-3, the V gene TRBV6-5; possible D gene TRBD1, 5 bases. Per the germline V gene, CDR1 is MNHEY and CDR2 is SVGAGI. The CDR3 extends over 13 amino acids. In DNA form, the CDR3 reads TGTGCGAGCAGTTACCCCGACAGAGATACGCAGTATATT. It specifies CASSYPDRDTQYI.

This clonotype was counted at least ten times. The V call is TRBV6-1, the J call TRBJ1-1; TRBD1 agrees at 8 bases. The V segment lost 5 bases and the J segment 0 bases; nucleotides outside the gene matches: 5. Per the germline V gene, CDR1 is MNHNS and CDR2 is SASEGT. There are 15 residues in the CDR3. The CDR3 DNA reads as TGTGCCAGCAGTCTGGGGACAGGCATGAACACTGAAGCTTTCTTT. Translating gives CASSLGTGMNTEAFF.

This clonotype has a count of ten or more. The gene calls are TRBV20-1 and TRBJ2-2; D unresolved. This CDR3 spans 11 amino acids. Germline-derived CDR1 and CDR2 are DFQATT and SNEGSKA (reference sequence). Trimming cost V 4 bases and J 5 bases, with 5 bases left between them. The CDR3 here is CSAIYTGELFF. The CDR3 DNA reads as TGCAGTGCTATATATACCGGGGAGCTGTTTTTT.

Worth noting for this clonotype: Sequence at one end of the junction differs from germline and may be a read error. This rearrangement joins TRBV11-2 to TRBJ2-5; unclear D gene. Per the germline V gene, CDR1 is SGHAT and CDR2 is FQNNGV. The CDR3 is made up of 14 amino acids. The CDR3 sequence is CASGLGDRVETQYF. As DNA, the CDR3 is TGTGCCAGCGGCTTAGGTGATAGGGTAGAGACCCAGTACTTC.

Remarks on this clonotype: A much larger clone lies a single base off, so this may be a read error. The V call is TRBV6-5, the J call TRBJ2-3; perhaps TRBD2 as D (6 bases). Looked up from germline, CDR1 is MNHEY and CDR2 is SVGAGI. The CDR3 has 15 residues. CDR3 DNA: TGTGCCAGCTGTTACGGGGAGGAGGGCACAGATACGCAGTATTTT. Its translation: CASCYGEEGTDTQYF.

The rearrangement links TRBV28 to TRBJ2-7, with 7 bases matching TRBD1. The germline V gene encodes CDR1 MDHEN and CDR2 SYDVKM. CDR3 length equals 15 residues. The trim removed 4 bases at V and 0 bases at J, leaving 6 bases unmatched. The CDR3 DNA reads TGTGCCAGCAGTTCCACCGGGACAGACTCCTACGAGCAGTACTTC. It yields the protein CASSSTGTDSYEQYF.

The genes are TRBV11-1 and TRBJ2-7; TRBD1 matches 11 bases. This CDR3 region has 16 residues. Germline CDR1 SGHAT, CDR2 FQDESV (reference sequence). V was pared by 3 bases and J by 13 bases, with 17 bases of the junction left unmatched. In DNA form, the CDR3 reads TGTGCCAGCAGCTTGGCGGGACAGGGGGGACCCTACGAGGACTACTTC. Encoded protein: CASSLAGQGGPYEDYF.

Comments on this clonotype: Being one base from a much bigger clone, this may be a read error. The chain has TRBV6-5 and TRBJ2-3; 8 bases agree with TRBD1. The CDR3 has 15 amino acids. Germline assignment: CDR1 MNHEY and CDR2 SVGAGI. CDR3 DNA: TGTACCAGCAGTTCAGGGACAGGTGGCCCAGATACGCAGTATTTT. It yields the protein CTSSSGTGGPDTQYF.

On this clonotype: A read error may produce the germline difference seen at one junction end. The rearrangement uses TRBV7-8 and TRBJ2-7, with 8 positions matching TRBD2. This CDR3 spans 15 amino acids. Germline V gene sequence: CDR1 SGHVS, CDR2 FQNEAQ. The CDR3: CTSSLARGARYEQYF. The CDR3 DNA reads TGTACCAGCAGCTTAGCGCGGGGGGCAAGATACGAGCAGTACTTC.

As regards this clonotype: A much larger clone is a single base away; this may be a read error. V usage is TRBV6-2 or TRBV6-3 and J usage is TRBJ2-2; tentatively, D is TRBD1 or TRBD2 (6 bases each). Trimming removed 7 bases at V and 9 bases at J, with 18 bases between. The CDR3 totals 14 residues. Per germline, CDR1 MNHEY and CDR2 SVGEGT. CDR3 sequence: CASTVGGRTRELFF. CDR3 bases: TGTGCCAGCACCGTAGGGGGGCGGACCAGGGAGCTGTTTTTT.

Points on this clonotype: A much larger clonotype is one base distant, so this may be a read error. The chain links TRBV20-1 to TRBJ1-3; D is perhaps TRBD1 (5 bases). This CDR3 has 15 residues. Germline loops: CDR1 DFQATT, CDR2 SNEGSKA (reference sequence). The CDR3 bases are TGCAGTACTAGAGATCGGAATAGGGGTGGAAACACCATATATTTT. This sequence encodes CSTRDRNRGGNTIYF.

This clonotype has a handful of counts. This chain links TRBV11-3 with TRBJ1-1, with D unclear. V gave up 5 bases and J gave up 13 bases, with 14 bases separating them. This CDR3 spans 11 amino acids. CDR1 and CDR2 (germline): SGHNT, YENEEA. The CDR3 is CASSIDTEGFF. The CDR3 DNA follows: TGTGCCAGCAGCATCGACACTGAGGGTTTCTTT.

A remark on this clonotype: This may stem from a read error, because a much larger clone lies one nucleotide away. The chain combines TRBV6-2 or TRBV6-3 with TRBJ2-1, with 8 bases aligning to TRBD2. CDR3 length: 16 amino acids. CDR1 MNHEY and CDR2 SVGEGT come from the germline V gene. CDR3 protein: CASSSGGANSYNVQFF. CDR3 coding DNA: TGTGCCAGCAGTTCGGGAGGGGCTAACTCCTACAATGTGCAGTTCTTC.

This clonotype was found once. One end of the junction varies from germline; a read error may be responsible. The chain joins TRBV20-1 to TRBJ2-6; 9 bases map to TRBD1. Germline CDR1 DFQATT, CDR2 SNEGSKA (reference sequence). The CDR3 has 18 amino acids. This CDR3 is CSTVSPGQGGPGANILTF. The CDR3 nucleotides read TGCAGTACCGTTAGTCCGGGACAGGGAGGGCCTGGTGCCAACATCCTGACTTTC.

There are many counts of this clonotype. The chain couples TRBV20-1 to TRBJ2-7; possibly TRBD1 for D (6 bases). Per the germline V gene, CDR1 is DFQATT and CDR2 is SNEGSKA (reference sequence). This CDR3 comprises 14 residues. The ends were cut back, 1 base at V and 4 bases at J, with 14 bases in the middle. The DNA for the CDR3 is TGCAGTGCTAGAGCTAAGGGGGACCGGTACGAGCAGTACTTC. Encoded protein: CSARAKGDRYEQYF.

The V call is TRBV11-2, the J call TRBJ2-3; no clear D. Germline CDR1 is SGHAT and CDR2 is FQNNGV. The CDR3 contains 11 residues. V was clipped by 2 bases and J by 7 bases, with 4 bases between them. The CDR3 DNA is TGTGCCAGCAGCTTAATGCATACGCAGTATTTT. Residues: CASSLMHTQYF.

Of note for this clonotype: A much larger clone differs from this one at a single base, so this may be a read error. The rearrangement uses TRBV7-8 and TRBJ1-1; D gene unclear. The CDR3 loop spans 13 amino acids. Germline V lookup: CDR1 SGHVS, CDR2 FQNEAQ. CDR3 protein: CVSSWTENTEAFF. As DNA, the CDR3 is TGTGTCAGCAGCTGGACGGAGAACACTGAAGCTTTCTTT.

Details on this clonotype: Likely a read error: the CDR3 ends without its conserved phenylalanine or tryptophan. The gene calls are TRBV11-2 and TRBJ2-7; TRBD1 might be the D (6 bases). The germline V and J ends were trimmed by 6 bases and 4 bases, with 28 bases remaining between them. CDR1 is SGHAT and CDR2 is FQNNGV in the germline V gene. This CDR3 is 18 amino acids long. The CDR3 nucleotides read TGTGCCAGCAGTCCTATCATCAGAGAAACCGGGACAATGTACGAGCAGTACCTC. This encodes CASSPIIRETGTMYEQYL.

This sequence joins TRBV5-1 and TRBJ2-7; 10 positions agree with TRBD1. Germline V gives CDR1 SGHRS, CDR2 YFSETQ. This CDR3 is 16 amino acids long. V gave up 0 bases and J gave up 5 bases; unmatched junction bases: 8. DNA for the CDR3: TGCGCCAGCAGCTTGGGATTAGGGACAGGGGACGACGAGCAGTACTTC. It yields the protein CASSLGLGTGDDEQYF.

In this sample, this clonotype turned up many times. The chain has TRBV20-1 and TRBJ2-5; D is uncertain. CDR1 and CDR2 (germline): DFQATT, SNEGSKA (reference sequence). The CDR3 totals 12 residues. Trimming took off 4 bases at V and 1 base at J, with 7 bases between the two ends. The CDR3 DNA reads as TGCAGTGCTACAGGAGTCCAAGAGACCCAGTACTTC. It codes for CSATGVQETQYF.

This clonotype was seen many times. This chain connects TRBV5-5 to TRBJ2-1, with TRBD2 matching 12 bases. Unmatched junction bases numbered 2, after V lost 4 bases and J lost 3 bases. The CDR3 contains 15 residues. Germline loops: CDR1 SGHKS, CDR2 YYEKEE (reference sequence). CDR3 sequence (DNA): TGTGCCAGCAGCGCGACTAGCGGGGGCTACAATGAGCAGTTCTTC. As protein: CASSATSGGYNEQFF.